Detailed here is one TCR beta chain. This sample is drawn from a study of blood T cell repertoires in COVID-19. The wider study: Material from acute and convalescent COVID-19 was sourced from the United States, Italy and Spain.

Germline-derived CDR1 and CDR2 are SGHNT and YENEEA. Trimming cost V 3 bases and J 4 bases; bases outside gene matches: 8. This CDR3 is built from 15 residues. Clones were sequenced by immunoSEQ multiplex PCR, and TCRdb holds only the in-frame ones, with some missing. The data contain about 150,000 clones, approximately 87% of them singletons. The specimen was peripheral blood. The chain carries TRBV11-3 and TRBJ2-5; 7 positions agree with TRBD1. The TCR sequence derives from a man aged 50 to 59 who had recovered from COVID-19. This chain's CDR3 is CASSFERGGLETQYF. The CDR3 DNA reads TGTGCCAGCAGCTTTGAAAGAGGGGGCTTAGAGACCCAGTACTTC.